This passage covers 25 T cell receptor beta chains from one sample sequenced in a study of identical twins. TCRdb redid the calling of the 5' RACE reads with MiXCR, one entry per CDR3 protein. The profile covers 540,000 or so distinct CDR3 sequences, with around 22% appearing a single time and approximately 0.5% taken by the ten largest. The same sample was also used in a study of yellow fever vaccine responses in identical twins.

The sequenced material came from CD4+ T cells sorted from blood. These receptors originate from a woman younger than 30 in good health.

This clonotype was counted ten times or more. The V and J genes are TRBV12-3 or TRBV12-4 and TRBJ2-1, with TRBD2 matching 9 bases. The CDR3 has 15 amino acids. Germline trimming cut 3 bases from V and 7 bases from J; bases unmatched to any gene: 7. The CDR3 bases are TGTGCCAGCAGTTTTATAGCGGGAGCGGGGAATGAGCAGTTCTTC. It yields the protein CASSFIAGAGNEQFF.

The chain has TRBV12-3 or TRBV12-4 and TRBJ2-3; 9 bases are a match to TRBD2. V lost 3 bases to trimming and J lost 2 bases; unmatched junction nucleotides: 9. There are 17 residues in the CDR3. The CDR3 DNA reads TGTGCCAGCAGTTTCCTCGGGGCGGGGGGGACCACAGATACGCAGTATTTT. Amino acids: CASSFLGAGGTTDTQYF.

In this sample, this clonotype turned up a few times. The chain links TRBV27 to TRBJ2-7; tentatively, D is TRBD1 (7 bases). CDR3 length: 14 amino acids. Germline V gene sequence: CDR1 MNHEY, CDR2 SMNVEV (reference sequence). V gave up 4 bases and J gave up 1 base, with 11 bases separating them. CDR3 sequence reads: CASSSRDSSYEQYF. CDR3 in DNA: TGTGCCAGCAGTTCGCGGGACAGTTCCTACGAGCAGTACTTC.

The chain uses TRBV19 and TRBJ1-1, with no clear D. The germline gives CDR1 LNHDA, CDR2 SQIVND (reference sequence). The CDR3 contains 14 residues. The V end lost 1 base, the J end lost 4 bases, and 10 bases lay between the germline ends. The DNA of the CDR3 is TGTGCCAGTAGTATAGTAAAGGGTATCACTGAAGCTTTCTTT. This codes for CASSIVKGITEAFF.

This sequence joins TRBV10-3 and TRBJ2-2, with unresolved D. CDR1 is ENHRY, CDR2 SYGVKD, per germline. This CDR3 contains 15 residues. The germline V and J ends were trimmed by 4 bases and 3 bases, with 12 bases remaining between them. The CDR3 nucleotides read TGTGCCATCAGTGGCGGTGGCCCCGACACCGGGGAGCTGTTTTTT. Amino acids: CAISGGGPDTGELFF.

This clonotype was observed a few times. The J gene is TRBJ2-5, the V gene TRBV7-9, with D possibly being TRBD1 (6 bases). Trimming shortened V by 4 bases and J by 5 bases, and 20 bases separated the two germline ends. This CDR3 is built from 16 residues. Germline CDR1 reads SEHNR; CDR2 reads FQNEAQ (reference sequence). CDR3 in amino acids: CASSSNGWGRRETQYF. CDR3 DNA sequence: TGTGCCAGCAGCTCTAACGGGTGGGGGCGCCGGGAGACCCAGTACTTC. Full variable domain (missing parts from reference TRBV7-9 and TRBJ2-5): DTGVSQNPRHKITKRGQNVTFRCDPISEHNRLYWYRQTLGQGPEFLTYFQNEAQLEKSRLLSDRFSAERPKGSFSTLEIQRTEQGDSAMYLCASSSNGWGRRETQYFGPGTRLLVL.

This clonotype has at least ten counts. In DNA form, the CDR3 reads TGTGCCAGCAGTTTAATTGCGGGAGCTGGGTACGAGCAGTACTTC. It translates to CASSLIAGAGYEQYF. V usage is TRBV12-3 or TRBV12-4 and J usage is TRBJ2-7; TRBD2 aligns across 7 bases. This CDR3 region has 15 residues. The V and J ends lost 2 bases and 4 bases, in that order; junction bases with no gene match: 8.

The chain has TRBV20-1 and TRBJ2-2; 11 positions agree with TRBD2. The germline V gene has CDR1 DFQATT and CDR2 SNEGSKA (reference sequence). The length of the CDR3 is 18 residues. V dropped 2 bases and J dropped 4; count of bases not matched to a gene: 12. The CDR3 DNA reads TGCAGTGCTAGACGAAACGCCTTAGCGGGAGGGCCCACCGGGGAGCTGTTTTTT. The encoded protein is CSARRNALAGGPTGELFF.

This clonotype was found a few times. The V call is TRBV6-2 or TRBV6-3, the J call TRBJ2-6; D possibly corresponds to TRBD2 (5 bases). This CDR3 comprises 15 residues. Germline CDR1 is MNHEY and CDR2 is SVGEGT. V was trimmed by 2 bases and J by 3 bases, leaving 8 bases between them. The CDR3 spells CASSYPGFGANVLTF. The CDR3 bases are TGTGCCAGCAGTTACCCGGGGTTTGGGGCCAACGTCCTGACTTTC.

This clonotype was counted a few times. V is TRBV9 and J is TRBJ2-2; D is tentatively TRBD1 or TRBD2 (5 bases each). Trimming pared 4 bases from V and 3 bases from J, leaving 13 bases between. The CDR3 has 15 amino acids. CDR1 is SGDLS, CDR2 YYNGEE, per germline. CDR3 nucleotides: TGTGCCAGCAGCCCAGGGAGCGTCGACACCGGGGAGCTGTTTTTT. Amino acid sequence: CASSPGSVDTGELFF.

This clonotype has just a few counts. This rearrangement joins TRBV12-3 or TRBV12-4 to TRBJ2-1; TRBD2 matches at 13 bases. The CDR3 runs to 14 residues. V trimming: 5 bases; J trimming: 12 bases; junction bases outside the gene matches: 7. The DNA of the CDR3 is TGTGCCAGCAGTACGCGGACTAGCGGGGGTACGCAGTTCTTC. It yields the protein CASSTRTSGGTQFF.

CDR3: CASRLSFVRGSTDTQYF. The CDR3 bases are TGCGCCAGCAGATTGTCTTTCGTTCGGGGGAGCACAGATACGCAGTATTTT. The chain carries TRBV5-1 and TRBJ2-3, with a weak D call TRBD2 (6 bases). V was cut by 5 bases and J by 0 bases, with 19 bases left in between. This CDR3 has 17 amino acids. The germline CDR1 and CDR2 sequences are SGHRS and YFSETQ.

The rearrangement links TRBV7-9 to TRBJ2-5; 7 nucleotides match TRBD1. Per the germline V gene, CDR1 is SEHNR and CDR2 is FQNEAQ (reference sequence). The CDR3 is 14 residues long. V was clipped by 6 bases and J by 6 bases; unmatched bases: 10. The DNA for the CDR3 is TGTGCCAGCAGGCAAGCCCAGGGGGTACAGACCCAGTACTTC. Amino acid sequence: CASRQAQGVQTQYF. Full variable domain (missing parts from reference TRBV7-9 and TRBJ2-5): DTGVSQNPRHKITKRGQNVTFRCDPISEHNRLYWYRQTLGQGPEFLTYFQNEAQLEKSRLLSDRFSAERPKGSFSTLEIQRTEQGDSAMYLCASRQAQGVQTQYFGPGTRLLVL.

This clonotype was counted between two and nine times. This chain joins TRBV6-2 or TRBV6-3 and TRBJ2-3; a possible D gene is TRBD1 (6 bases). The germline V gene encodes CDR1 MNHEY and CDR2 SVGEGT. V dropped 6 bases and J dropped 1 base, with 14 bases sitting between them. This CDR3 has 15 residues. The CDR3 reads CASRLQGIGTDTQYF. DNA of the CDR3: TGTGCCAGCAGACTCCAGGGGATCGGCACAGATACGCAGTATTTT.

The chain uses TRBV7-3 and TRBJ2-1; no clear D. CDR3 length: 15 amino acids. Trimming removed 5 bases at V and 0 bases at J, with 11 bases between. CDR1 SGHTA and CDR2 FQGTGA come from the germline V gene. The CDR3 region has the DNA TGTGCCAGCAGCAAATCCCGGAGCTCCTACAATGAGCAGTTCTTC. It specifies CASSKSRSSYNEQFF. The variable domain in full, completed from reference TRBV7-3 and TRBJ2-1, reads GAGVSQTPSNKVTEKGKYVELRCDPISGHTALYWYRQSLGQGPEFLIYFQGTGAADDSGLPNDRFFAVRPEGSVSTLKIQRTERGDSAVYLCASSKSRSSYNEQFFGPGTRLTVL.

The V gene is TRBV5-8, the J gene TRBJ2-3; 9 bases are shared with TRBD2. This CDR3 has 16 amino acids. J lost 2 bases, V lost 2 bases, and 6 bases had no gene match. Germline values: CDR1 SGHTS, CDR2 YDEGEE. CDR3: CASSLFAGGLTDTQYF. For the CDR3, the DNA is TGTGCCAGCAGCTTATTCGCGGGGGGGCTCACAGATACGCAGTATTTT.

This clonotype was picked up a small number of times. J is TRBJ1-1 and V is TRBV29-1; 8 nucleotides align to TRBD1. This CDR3 has 12 residues. Germline V CDR1 and CDR2: SQVTM, ANQGSEA. CDR3 in amino acids: CSSGQGDTEAFF. DNA for the CDR3: TGCAGTTCAGGACAGGGTGACACTGAAGCTTTCTTT. Full variable domain (missing parts from reference TRBV29-1 and TRBJ1-1): SAVISQKPSRDICQRGTSLTIQCQVDSQVTMMFWYRQQPGQSLTLIATANQGSEATYESGFVIDKFPISRPNLTFSTLTVSNMSPEDSSIYLCSSGQGDTEAFFGQGTRLTVV.

The chain carries TRBV5-1 and TRBJ2-2; no reliable D call. Trimming cost V 2 bases and J 5 bases, with 10 bases left between them. Looked up from germline, CDR1 is SGHRS and CDR2 is YFSETQ. The CDR3 is 14 residues long. CDR3 protein: CASSLTWGTGELFF. Here the CDR3 DNA reads TGCGCCAGCAGCTTAACTTGGGGTACCGGGGAGCTGTTTTTT.

This clonotype was counted between two and nine times. The CDR3 bases are TGCAGTGCCCCGTCAGGACGGTGGAACACTGAAGCTTTCTTT. Protein sequence: CSAPSGRWNTEAFF. The rearrangement links TRBV20-1 to TRBJ1-1, with no clear D. The CDR3 runs 14 residues. Trimming took 6 bases from V and 1 from J, leaving 15 bases between them. Per germline, CDR1 DFQATT and CDR2 SNEGSKA (reference sequence).

The chain uses TRBV27 and TRBJ2-7, with D possibly being TRBD2 (6 bases). The CDR3 spans 15 residues. Looked up from germline, CDR1 is MNHEY and CDR2 is SMNVEV (reference sequence). Trimming took off 5 bases at V and 2 bases at J, with 16 bases between the two ends. CDR3 sequence: CASSPWISGAYEQYF. In DNA, the CDR3 is TGTGCCAGCAGTCCATGGATTAGCGGTGCCTACGAGCAGTACTTC.

This clonotype was seen a few times. The gene calls are TRBV25-1 and TRBJ2-5; D remains ambiguous. V was clipped by 4 bases and J by 2 bases, with 11 bases between them. CDR1 is MGHDK, CDR2 SYGVNS, per germline. The CDR3 spans 14 residues. CDR3 sequence (DNA): TGTGCCAGCAGTGTTAGAGAGCTACAAGAGACCCAGTACTTC. It translates to CASSVRELQETQYF.

This clonotype was seen a few times. CDR3 sequence reads: CSVVYWDSGLQETQYF. CDR3 nucleotides: TGCAGCGTTGTGTACTGGGATAGCGGACTCCAAGAGACCCAGTACTTC. J is TRBJ2-5 and V is TRBV29-1, with D tentatively TRBD2 (6 bases). The V end lost 4 bases, the J end lost 1 base, and 19 bases lay between the germline ends. Germline CDR1 reads SQVTM; CDR2 reads ANQGSEA. The CDR3 is 16 amino acids.

This clonotype has only a few counts. The chain links TRBV7-8 to TRBJ2-7; no clear D. The V end lost 1 base, the J end lost 2 bases, and 9 bases lay between the germline ends. CDR3 length: 14 amino acids. Germline V gene sequence: CDR1 SGHVS, CDR2 FQNEAQ. The CDR3 DNA reads as TGTGCCAGCAGCTTAGTTAAGGGCCCCTACGAGCAGTACTTC. Protein: CASSLVKGPYEQYF.

This chain links TRBV28 with TRBJ2-6; D gene unclear. CDR3 length equals 18 residues. Deletions cut 6 bases from V and 0 bases from J, with 18 bases between. Germline values: CDR1 MDHEN, CDR2 SYDVKM. Written as DNA, the CDR3 is TGTGCCAGCAGCCCGGGCCTCATGCTTTTCTCTGGGGCCAACGTCCTGACTTTC. It specifies CASSPGLMLFSGANVLTF.

The chain couples TRBV6-1 to TRBJ1-5; the D gene is possibly TRBD1 (6 bases). Germline CDR1 is MNHNS and CDR2 is SASEGT. There are 16 residues in the CDR3. V was trimmed by 4 bases and J by 0 bases, leaving 13 bases between them. The CDR3 sequence is CASSVRDNHSNQPQHF. The DNA of the CDR3 is TGTGCCAGCAGTGTCCGGGACAACCATAGCAATCAGCCCCAGCATTTT.